The 16 T cell receptor beta chains in this list originate from one sample, sequenced in a study of a mutant IDH1 vaccine in newly diagnosed glioma. As for time point: week 5, during vaccination. Topical imiquimod accompanied each vaccine dose, which consisted of 300 ug of mutant IDH1 20-mer peptide. Generated by immunoSEQ multiplex PCR, the TCRdb table keeps only in-frame clones and is missing some. Of 32,000 or so clones in the sample, 70% to 85% were seen once. These receptors have no identified antigens. The sequencing used PBMCs, collected from a glioma patient whose treatment included an IDH1 peptide vaccine. The receptors were gathered from a man aged 25 to 40 with glioma.

This chain joins TRBV25-1 and TRBJ1-1, with a tentative D call TRBD1 (5 bases). CDR1 and CDR2 from the germline V gene are MGHDK and SYGVNS. The CDR3 is 14 amino acids. V was pared by 3 bases and J by 10 bases, with 18 bases between. CDR3 loop: CASSDTSVGGRAFF. DNA of the CDR3: TGTGCCAGCAGTGATACGTCGGTTGGGGGGAGAGCTTTCTTT.

The chain links TRBV7-2 to TRBJ2-5; no clear D. Germline values: CDR1 SGHTA, CDR2 FQGNSA. Trimming pared 2 bases from V and 2 bases from J, leaving 9 bases between. The CDR3 spans 14 residues. The CDR3 sequence is CASSLMSAQETQYF. The CDR3 DNA sequence: TGTGCCAGCAGCTTAATGTCGGCTCAAGAGACCCAGTACTTC.

The rearrangement joins TRBV6-4 to TRBJ2-3; possibly TRBD2 for D (6 bases). The germline CDR1 and CDR2 sequences are MRHNA and SNTAGT. This CDR3 has 14 amino acids. The V and J ends lost 3 bases and 0 bases respectively, with 7 bases between them. In nucleotides, the CDR3 is TGTGCCAGCAGTGAGAGCGGGAGCACAGATACGCAGTATTTT. Translation gives CASSESGSTDTQYF.

The genes are TRBV2 and TRBJ1-2; D is perhaps TRBD1 (5 bases). Trimming stripped 7 bases from V and 3 bases from J, with 27 bases between. The CDR3 is 18 residues long. CDR1 is SNHLY and CDR2 is FYNNEI in the germline V gene. The CDR3 reads CASIFPGTAGLGYYGYTF. The CDR3, as DNA: TGTGCCAGCATCTTCCCCGGGACCGCTGGTCTGGGGTACTATGGCTACACCTTC.

V gene TRBV9 combines with J gene TRBJ2-4; the match to TRBD2 covers 7 bases. Trimming took 3 bases from V and 3 from J; bases not matched to a gene: 9. The CDR3 length is 16 residues. Germline values: CDR1 SGDLS, CDR2 YYNGEE. CDR3 in amino acids: CASSGGGSGYKNIQYF. Written as DNA, the CDR3 is TGTGCCAGCAGCGGCGGTGGTAGCGGGTACAAAAACATTCAGTACTTC.

The gene calls are TRBV2 and TRBJ2-1; D unresolved. The V end lost 6 bases, the J end lost 5 bases, and 11 bases lay between the germline ends. Per germline, CDR1 SNHLY and CDR2 FYNNEI. This CDR3 spans 13 amino acids. The CDR3 bases are TGTGCCAGCAGCGCTGGGCTGAACAATGAGCAGTTCTTC. This sequence encodes CASSAGLNNEQFF.

The V gene is TRBV2, the J gene TRBJ2-2; 8 bases are a match to TRBD1. The CDR3 length is 15 residues. The germline gives CDR1 SNHLY, CDR2 FYNNEI. The ends lost 3 bases at V and 7 bases at J; junction bases unmatched: 7. CDR3 DNA sequence: TGTGCCAGCAGTGACCGGACAGGGCGGGGCGGGGAGCTGTTTTTT. It encodes CASSDRTGRGGELFF.

This chain joins TRBV6-5 and TRBJ1-2; D is unresolved. Germline-derived CDR1 and CDR2 are MNHEY and SVGAGI. V was trimmed by 2 bases and J by 0 bases, leaving 10 bases between them. CDR3 size: 15 residues. Written as DNA, the CDR3 is TGTGCCAGCAGTTACGATGGCAGCTCTAACTATGGCTACACCTTC. Its translation is CASSYDGSSNYGYTF.

The rearrangement joins TRBV5-6 to TRBJ2-3; 8 nucleotides match TRBD1. The V segment lost 0 bases and the J segment 2 bases; nucleotides outside the gene matches: 5. Germline CDR1 reads SGHDT; CDR2 reads YYEEEE. The CDR3 spans 16 residues. DNA of the CDR3: TGTGCCAGCAGCTTGGCCGACAGGGGATACACAGATACGCAGTATTTT. Translated: CASSLADRGYTDTQYF.

The V call is TRBV6-5, the J call TRBJ2-7; D is perhaps TRBD2 (5 bases). The CDR3 runs to 11 residues. Germline loops: CDR1 MNHEY, CDR2 SVGAGI. Trimming removed 5 bases from V and 4 bases from J, with 6 bases in between. This CDR3 is CASSTSYEQYF. DNA for the CDR3: TGTGCCAGCAGTACTAGTTACGAGCAGTACTTC.

The chain is built from TRBV12-5 and TRBJ1-2, with a weak D call TRBD1 (6 bases). V lost 6 bases to trimming and J lost 12 bases, with 14 bases between them. From germline, CDR1 is LGHNT and CDR2 FRNRAP. CDR3 size: 11 residues. The CDR3 nucleotides are TGTGCTAGTGGGGGAGGGGGGCGACACACCTTC. Its translation is CASGGGGRHTF.

The chain uses TRBV4-1 and TRBJ2-7; 7 positions agree with TRBD1. There are 17 residues in the CDR3. V was clipped by 0 bases and J by 3 bases; unmatched bases: 11. The germline V gene encodes CDR1 MGHRA and CDR2 YSYEKL. CDR3 sequence: CASSQDSDTGVIYEQYF. The CDR3 DNA reads TGCGCCAGCAGCCAAGATAGTGACACAGGGGTTATCTACGAGCAGTACTTC.

The chain joins TRBV6-5 to TRBJ2-7; D is perhaps TRBD2 (5 bases). Per the germline V gene, CDR1 is MNHEY and CDR2 is SVGAGI. Trimming pared 2 bases from V and 2 bases from J, leaving 7 bases between. CDR3 length equals 13 residues. CDR3 sequence (DNA): TGTGCCAGCAGTTACAGGGAGACCTACGAGCAGTACTTC. Its protein product is CASSYRETYEQYF.

The chain combines TRBV6-5 with TRBJ2-7; a possible D gene is TRBD1 (5 bases). V was pared by 1 base and J by 0 bases, with 13 bases between. The V gene's germline CDR1 is MNHEY and CDR2 SVGAGI. This CDR3 spans 16 amino acids. The CDR3 loop is CASSYWGIQGSYEQYF. The CDR3 nucleotides are TGTGCCAGCAGTTACTGGGGCATTCAGGGCTCCTACGAGCAGTACTTC.

The V gene is TRBV19, the J gene TRBJ1-4; tentative D call: TRBD1 (5 bases). The CDR3 totals 14 residues. Germline CDR1 and CDR2: LNHDA and SQIVND (reference sequence). The V gene lost 4 bases and the J gene lost 6 bases, with 12 bases spanning the gap. CDR3 loop: CASSTHGTDEKLFF. For the CDR3, the DNA is TGTGCCAGTAGTACCCATGGGACGGATGAAAAACTGTTTTTT.

This chain joins TRBV6-6 and TRBJ1-1; D gene ambiguous. Trimming removed 5 bases at V and 5 bases at J, with 15 bases between. The CDR3 loop spans 14 amino acids. Germline V gene lookup returns CDR1 MNHNY and CDR2 SVGAGI (reference sequence). The CDR3 reads CASSLLGIGTEAFF. CDR3 DNA sequence: TGTGCCAGCAGTCTACTGGGAATAGGGACTGAAGCTTTCTTT.